This passage covers 31 T cell receptor beta chains from one sample sequenced in a study of graft-versus-host responses after intestinal transplantation. The method was immunoSEQ multiplex PCR; TCRdb's version includes in-frame clones alone and lacks a portion of them. The sample includes tens of thousands of clones, over 85% of them seen just once. The sample consisted of PBMCs, taken around 790 days after a first intestinal transplant, on the day of a second. The receptors stem from a human patient who received an intestinal transplant, so some T cells may come from the graft donor.

The rearrangement uses TRBV28 and TRBJ1-5; 7 bases map to TRBD1. V lost 6 bases to trimming and J lost 3 bases; unmatched junction nucleotides: 8. Germline V gene data show CDR1 as MDHEN and CDR2 as SYDVKM. The CDR3 runs 15 residues. The CDR3 reads CASSRADRFNQPQHF. CDR3 bases: TGTGCCAGCAGCAGAGCGGACAGGTTCAATCAGCCCCAGCATTTT. The full variable domain, rest sourced from reference TRBV28 and TRBJ1-5, is DVKVTQSSRYLVKRTGEKVFLECVQDMDHENMFWYRQDPGLGLRLIYFSYDVKMKEKGDIPEGYSVSREKKERFSLILESASTNQTSMYLCASSRADRFNQPQHFGDGTRLSIL.

The CDR3 loop reads CASSSNVARAYTF. The CDR3 coding sequence is TGTGCCAGCAGTTCGAACGTAGCCCGAGCCTACACCTTC. The V call is TRBV6-5, the J call TRBJ1-2, with D unclear. The germline CDR1 and CDR2 sequences are MNHEY and SVGAGI. The CDR3 spans 13 residues. V was pared by 4 bases and J by 10 bases, with 16 bases between.

The chain joins TRBV6-6 to TRBJ2-1; TRBD2 agrees at 9 bases. V was pared by 10 bases and J by 8 bases, with 12 bases of the junction left unmatched. The germline CDR1 and CDR2 sequences are MNHNY and SVGAGI (reference sequence). This CDR3 region has 14 residues. The CDR3 DNA is TGTGCCACACAAGCCGCGGGAGGGTCCCATGAGCAGTTCTTC. Residues: CATQAAGGSHEQFF.

The gene calls are TRBV5-6 and TRBJ2-3; D unresolved. The CDR3 is 13 amino acids. CDR1 SGHDT and CDR2 YYEEEE come from the germline V gene. V lost 1 base and J 3 bases, leaving 6 bases between the germline ends. CDR3 sequence (DNA): TGTGCCAGCAGCTTGCTAAGAACAGATACGCAGTATTTT. Its translation is CASSLLRTDTQYF.

The V call is TRBV25-1, the J call TRBJ2-3; TRBD1 is a possible D gene (5 bases). This CDR3 is built from 15 residues. Germline CDR1 is MGHDK and CDR2 is SYGVNS. The V and J ends lost 7 bases and 2 bases respectively, with 16 bases between them. CDR3 in amino acids: CASIIQVTTTDTQYF. In DNA, the CDR3 is TGTGCCAGCATTATACAGGTGACAACCACAGATACGCAGTATTTT.

CDR3 coding DNA: TGTGCCAGCAGCGTAGGACTAGGTAATTACGAGCAGTACTTC. This sequence encodes CASSVGLGNYEQYF. V and J are TRBV9 and TRBJ2-7, with D possibly TRBD2 on 6 matching bases. This CDR3 region has 14 residues. The V and J ends lost 0 bases and 4 bases respectively, with 11 bases between them. The germline gives CDR1 SGDLS, CDR2 YYNGEE.

V and J are TRBV13 and TRBJ1-4, with 10 bases aligning to TRBD1. Trimming took 5 bases from V and 8 from J; bases not matched to a gene: 11. Per germline, CDR1 PRHDT and CDR2 FYEKMQ (reference sequence). CDR3 length equals 16 residues. DNA for the CDR3: TGTGCCAGCAGCCGCACGGACAGGGGGTCTGGAGAAAAACTGTTTTTT. The encoded protein is CASSRTDRGSGEKLFF.

This clone appeared once. The rearrangement links TRBV15 to TRBJ1-1; TRBD1 matches 7 bases. The germline CDR1 and CDR2 sequences are LNHNV and YYDKDF (reference sequence). With V trimmed by 1 base and J by 1 base, 6 bases remained unmatched. There are 16 residues in the CDR3. This CDR3 is CATSRGVGTANTEAFF. As DNA, the CDR3 is TGTGCCACCAGCAGAGGGGTCGGGACAGCGAACACTGAAGCTTTCTTT.

The chain recombines TRBV10-1 with TRBJ2-7; D is possibly TRBD1 (8 bases). Trimming removed 7 bases from V and 0 bases from J, with 16 bases in between. Germline V gives CDR1 WNHNN, CDR2 SYGVQD (reference sequence). This CDR3 has 15 amino acids. CDR3 sequence: CASKTGGETSYEQYF. Written as DNA, the CDR3 is TGCGCCAGCAAAACAGGGGGGGAAACCTCCTACGAGCAGTACTTC.

V and J are TRBV9 and TRBJ2-3; TRBD2 is a possible D gene (5 bases). This CDR3 is 15 amino acids long. Trimming left V 1 base short and J 1 base short, with 10 bases between. Germline loops: CDR1 SGDLS, CDR2 YYNGEE. Written as DNA, the CDR3 is TGTGCCAGCAGCGTAAACGGGATACGCACAGATACGCAGTATTTT. Translating it yields CASSVNGIRTDTQYF. Full variable domain (rest looked up from reference TRBV9 and TRBJ2-3): DSGVTQTPKHLITATGQRVTLRCSPRSGDLSVYWYQQSLDQGLQFLIQYYNGEERAKGNILERFSAQQFPDLHSELNLSSLELGDSALYFCASSVNGIRTDTQYFGPGTRLTVL.

V usage is TRBV28 and J usage is TRBJ2-3; TRBD2 matches at 8 bases. CDR3 length: 16 amino acids. Trimming took 1 base from V and 2 from J; bases not matched to a gene: 5. Germline V gene sequence: CDR1 MDHEN, CDR2 SYDVKM. In DNA form, the CDR3 reads TGTGCCAGCAGTTTATTTCGCGGGAGGACCACAGATACGCAGTATTTT. It yields the protein CASSLFRGRTTDTQYF.

The rearrangement links TRBV10-1 to TRBJ2-1; the D gene is possibly TRBD1 (5 bases). The CDR3 spans 15 residues. The ends were cut back, 8 bases at V and 0 bases at J, with 14 bases in the middle. Germline assignment: CDR1 WNHNN and CDR2 SYGVQD (reference sequence). This CDR3 is CASSQGPFSYNEQFF. CDR3 bases: TGCGCCAGCTCCCAGGGCCCTTTCTCCTACAATGAGCAGTTCTTC.

DNA for the CDR3: TGTGCCAGTAGTATCCTGGCGACAGTTACTAACTATGGCTACACCTTC. Protein sequence: CASSILATVTNYGYTF. The chain links TRBV19 to TRBJ1-2; tentative D call: TRBD1 (5 bases). V shed 3 bases and J shed 0 bases, with 14 bases lying between them. Germline CDR1 reads LNHDA; CDR2 reads SQIVND (reference sequence). CDR3 size: 16 residues.

This rearrangement joins TRBV10-3 to TRBJ2-1; D gene unclear. This CDR3 region has 15 residues. The V end was cut by 1 base, the J end by 3 bases, with 10 bases between. CDR1 is ENHRY and CDR2 is SYGVKD in the germline V gene. The CDR3 DNA reads TGTGCCATCAGTGAGTTCTGGACGGTCTACAATGAGCAGTTCTTC. Protein product: CAISEFWTVYNEQFF.

V gene TRBV30 combines with J gene TRBJ1-2, with D maybe TRBD1 (5 bases). The germline gives CDR1 GTSNPN, CDR2 SVGIG (reference sequence). The CDR3 runs to 12 residues. Trimming took off 5 bases at V and 7 bases at J, with 14 bases between the two ends. Here the CDR3 reads CAWWDLLGGYTF. The CDR3 nucleotides are TGTGCCTGGTGGGACCTCCTCGGTGGCTACACCTTC.

The chain links TRBV11-2 to TRBJ1-6, with no clear D. The CDR3 length is 15 residues. Looked up from germline, CDR1 is SGHAT and CDR2 is FQNNGV. The germline V and J ends were trimmed by 0 bases and 6 bases, with 9 bases remaining between them. Here the CDR3 DNA reads TGTGCCAGCAGCTTAGAAGGTCGGCTTAATTCACCCCTCCACTTT. Its protein product is CASSLEGRLNSPLHF.

The V call is TRBV7-9, the J call TRBJ2-6; no clear D gene. In germline, CDR1 is SEHNR, CDR2 FQNEAQ (reference sequence). The CDR3 has 17 amino acids. Between the trimmed V and J ends, which lost 1 base and 0 bases, there was a span of 10 bases. CDR3 DNA: TGTGCCAGCAGCTTAGTTGACTCTAACTCTGGGGCCAACGTCCTGACTTTC. Translation: CASSLVDSNSGANVLTF.

The rearrangement links TRBV5-1 to TRBJ1-2; possibly TRBD1 for D (5 bases). V was clipped by 5 bases and J by 4 bases, with 9 bases between them. Germline CDR1 reads SGHRS; CDR2 reads YFSETQ. This CDR3 has 12 residues. Here the CDR3 DNA reads TGCGCCAGCAGAAGGGACCTCTATGGCTACACCTTC. Its protein product is CASRRDLYGYTF.

In DNA form, the CDR3 reads TGTGCCAGCAGGAAAGGACAGCGGGGCACCGGGGAGCTGTTTTTT. Amino acids: CASRKGQRGTGELFF. This sequence joins TRBV6-1 and TRBJ2-2, with D perhaps TRBD2 (7 bases). The germline V gene encodes CDR1 MNHNS and CDR2 SASEGT. V was pared by 6 bases and J by 4 bases, with 15 bases between. The CDR3 has 15 amino acids.

Here the CDR3 DNA reads TGTGCCAGCAGTTTTTCCCGCATCAGAAGAAGTAGCAATCAGCCCCAGCATTTT. It encodes CASSFSRIRRSSNQPQHF. The V gene is TRBV28, the J gene TRBJ1-5, with D unresolved. Germline values: CDR1 MDHEN, CDR2 SYDVKM. The V end lost 3 bases, the J end lost 0 bases, and 18 bases lay between the germline ends. The CDR3 extends over 18 amino acids.

The chain joins TRBV11-3 to TRBJ2-7, with 16 nucleotides matching TRBD2. The V gene end was trimmed by 5 bases and the J gene end by 2 bases; junction bases not matched to a gene: 6. CDR1 and CDR2 (germline): SGHNT, YENEEA. The CDR3 is made up of 17 amino acids. CDR3 DNA sequence: TGTGCCAGCAGCCCTAAGGGGACTAGCGGGAGGGCCTACGAGCAGTACTTC. As protein: CASSPKGTSGRAYEQYF.

A single count supports this clone. The CDR3 region is CASSLGVRGSYNEQFF. The CDR3 DNA reads as TGTGCCAGCAGCTTAGGCGTCAGAGGGTCCTACAATGAGCAGTTCTTC. The V gene is TRBV7-9, the J gene TRBJ2-1, with TRBD2 as a possible D gene (5 bases). Deletions cut 1 base from V and 1 base from J, with 11 bases between. Germline V CDR1 and CDR2: SEHNR, FQNEAQ (reference sequence). There are 16 residues in the CDR3.

V is TRBV11-2 and J is TRBJ2-7; 8 bases fit TRBD2. J was trimmed by 0 bases and V by 2 bases; bases with no gene match: 6. The length of the CDR3 is 16 residues. The germline CDR1 and CDR2 sequences are SGHAT and FQNNGV. The CDR3 loop reads CASSLTTSERSYEQYF. In nucleotides, the CDR3 is TGTGCCAGCAGCTTAACGACTAGCGAGCGCTCCTACGAGCAGTACTTC.

Only one count was recorded for this clone. The chain links TRBV2 to TRBJ1-1; D is unresolved. The CDR3 contains 13 residues. Trimming stripped 7 bases from V and 0 bases from J, with 9 bases between. CDR1 is SNHLY and CDR2 is FYNNEI in the germline V gene. CDR3 bases: TGTGCCAGCATAAGCACCATGAACACTGAAGCTTTCTTT. It codes for CASISTMNTEAFF.

A single count supports this clone. CDR3 nucleotide sequence: TGTGCCAGCGGCTCCTACGGACAGGGGGAAATAGATACGCAGTATTTT. Translated, it gives CASGSYGQGEIDTQYF. V and J are TRBV11-2 and TRBJ2-3; 10 nucleotides line up with TRBD1. The length of the CDR3 is 16 residues. Germline V gene lookup returns CDR1 SGHAT and CDR2 FQNNGV. The V segment lost 8 bases and the J segment 5 bases; nucleotides outside the gene matches: 13.

The CDR3 loop reads CASLGTIGTEAFF. In nucleotides, the CDR3 is TGTGCCAGCCTTGGGACAATCGGGACTGAAGCTTTCTTT. The chain has TRBV6-5 and TRBJ1-1; tentative D call: TRBD1 (6 bases). Between the trimmed V and J ends, which lost 8 bases and 5 bases, there was a span of 15 bases. The CDR3 sequence is 13 residues long. Germline V gives CDR1 MNHEY, CDR2 SVGAGI.

This rearrangement joins TRBV7-9 to TRBJ2-1, with D perhaps matching TRBD1 or TRBD2 (5 bases each). The CDR3 loop spans 14 amino acids. Germline loops: CDR1 SEHNR, CDR2 FQNEAQ (reference sequence). V lost 8 bases and J lost 1, with 12 bases in between. The CDR3 sequence: CASGGPGSYNEQFF. The CDR3 bases are TGTGCCAGCGGGGGTCCGGGATCCTACAATGAGCAGTTCTTC.

The gene calls are TRBV30 and TRBJ1-5; D is perhaps TRBD1 (5 bases). Germline CDR1 GTSNPN, CDR2 SVGIG (reference sequence). V gave up 1 base and J gave up 3 bases, with 7 bases separating them. The CDR3 extends over 13 amino acids. CDR3 loop: CAWSGGLNQPQHF. CDR3 bases: TGTGCCTGGAGTGGGGGACTCAATCAGCCCCAGCATTTT. The entire variable domain, with the rest obtained from reference TRBV30 and TRBJ1-5, is as follows: SQTIHQWPATLVQPVGSPLSLECTVEGTSNPNLYWYRQAAGRGLQLLFYSVGIGQISSEVPQNLSASRPQDRQFILSSKKLLLSDSGFYLCAWSGGLNQPQHFGDGTRLSIL.

This rearrangement joins TRBV11-2 to TRBJ2-1; D remains unclear. From germline, CDR1 is SGHAT and CDR2 FQNNGV. V was cut by 7 bases and J by 4 bases, with 11 bases left in between. CDR3 length: 13 residues. The CDR3 bases are TGTGCCAGCACCCCCCCAGCGTACAATGAGCAGTTCTTC. Translated, it gives CASTPPAYNEQFF.

The chain joins TRBV11-3 to TRBJ2-5; the D is unclear. Germline CDR1 reads SGHNT; CDR2 reads YENEEA. The CDR3 runs to 13 residues. The germline V and J ends were trimmed by 1 base and 5 bases, with 8 bases remaining between them. The CDR3 loop is CASSLVALETQYF. CDR3 DNA sequence: TGTGCCAGCAGCTTAGTGGCCCTCGAGACCCAGTACTTC.

This clone showed up just once. The rearrangement uses TRBV4-1 and TRBJ1-6; weak D call: TRBD1 (6 bases). The CDR3 is 13 amino acids. Germline CDR1 and CDR2: MGHRA and YSYEKL. With 4 bases removed from V and 10 bases from J, the gap between germline ends came to 11 bases. The CDR3, as DNA: TGCGCCAGCAGCCCACAGGGAAACTCACCCCTCCACTTT. This translates into CASSPQGNSPLHF.